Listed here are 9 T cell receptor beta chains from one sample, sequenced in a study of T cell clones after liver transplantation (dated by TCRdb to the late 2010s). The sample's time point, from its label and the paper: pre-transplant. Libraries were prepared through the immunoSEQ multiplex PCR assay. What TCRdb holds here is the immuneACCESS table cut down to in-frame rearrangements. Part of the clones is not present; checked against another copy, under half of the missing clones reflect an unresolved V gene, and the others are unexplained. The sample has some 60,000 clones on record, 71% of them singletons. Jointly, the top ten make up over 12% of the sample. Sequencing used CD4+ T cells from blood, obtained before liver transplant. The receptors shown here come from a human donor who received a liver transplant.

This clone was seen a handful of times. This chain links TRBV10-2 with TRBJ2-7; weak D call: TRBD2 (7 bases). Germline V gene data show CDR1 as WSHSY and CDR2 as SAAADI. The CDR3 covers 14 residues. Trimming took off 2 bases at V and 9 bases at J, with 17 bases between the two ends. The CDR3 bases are TGCGCCAGCAGTGAGGAGGGGGGGCGAGTTTGGCAGTACTTC. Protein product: CASSEEGGRVWQYF.

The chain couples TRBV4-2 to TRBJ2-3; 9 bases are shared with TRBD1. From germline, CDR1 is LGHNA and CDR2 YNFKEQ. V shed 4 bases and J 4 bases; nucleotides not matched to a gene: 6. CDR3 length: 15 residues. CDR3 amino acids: CASSRPGQGADTQYF. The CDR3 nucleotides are TGTGCCAGCAGCCGGCCGGGACAGGGAGCAGATACGCAGTATTTT.

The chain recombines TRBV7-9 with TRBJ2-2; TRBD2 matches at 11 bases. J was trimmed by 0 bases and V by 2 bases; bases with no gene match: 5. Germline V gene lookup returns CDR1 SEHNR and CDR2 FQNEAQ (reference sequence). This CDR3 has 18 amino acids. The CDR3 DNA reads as TGTGCCAGCAGCTTACCACTAGCGGGGGATCCGAACACCGGGGAGCTGTTTTTT. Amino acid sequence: CASSLPLAGDPNTGELFF.

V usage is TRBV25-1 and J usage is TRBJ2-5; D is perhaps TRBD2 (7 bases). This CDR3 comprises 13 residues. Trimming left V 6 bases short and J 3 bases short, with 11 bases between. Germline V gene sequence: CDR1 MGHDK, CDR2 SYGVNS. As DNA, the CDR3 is TGTGCCAGCAGAAGGGGGGGGGAAGAGACCCAGTACTTC. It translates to CASRRGGEETQYF.

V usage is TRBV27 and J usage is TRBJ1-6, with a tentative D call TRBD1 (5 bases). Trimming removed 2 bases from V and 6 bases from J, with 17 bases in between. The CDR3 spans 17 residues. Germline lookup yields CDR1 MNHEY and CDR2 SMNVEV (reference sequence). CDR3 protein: CASSLTQSTASNSPLHF. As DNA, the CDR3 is TGTGCCAGCAGTTTAACCCAGTCGACAGCTTCTAATTCACCCCTCCACTTT.

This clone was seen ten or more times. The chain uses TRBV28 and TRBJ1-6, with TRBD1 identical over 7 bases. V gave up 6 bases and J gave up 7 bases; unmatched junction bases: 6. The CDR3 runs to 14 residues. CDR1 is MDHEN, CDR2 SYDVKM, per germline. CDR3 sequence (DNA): TGTGCCAGCAGGTACGGACAGGAGAATTCACCCCTCCACTTT. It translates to CASRYGQENSPLHF.

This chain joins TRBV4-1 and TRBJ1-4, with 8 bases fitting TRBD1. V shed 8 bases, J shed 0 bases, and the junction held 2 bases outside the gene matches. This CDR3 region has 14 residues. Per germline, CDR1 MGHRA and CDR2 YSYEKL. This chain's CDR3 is CASRDRTTNEKLFF. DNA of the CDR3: TGCGCCAGCCGGGACAGGACAACTAATGAAAAACTGTTTTTT.

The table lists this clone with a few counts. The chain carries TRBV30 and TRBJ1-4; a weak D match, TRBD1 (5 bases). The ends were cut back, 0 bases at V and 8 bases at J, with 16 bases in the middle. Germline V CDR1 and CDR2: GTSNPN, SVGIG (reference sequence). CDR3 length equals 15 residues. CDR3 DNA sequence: TGTGCCTGGAGTGTAGGAGGGGACGGCGGAGAAAAACTGTTTTTT. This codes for CAWSVGGDGGEKLFF.

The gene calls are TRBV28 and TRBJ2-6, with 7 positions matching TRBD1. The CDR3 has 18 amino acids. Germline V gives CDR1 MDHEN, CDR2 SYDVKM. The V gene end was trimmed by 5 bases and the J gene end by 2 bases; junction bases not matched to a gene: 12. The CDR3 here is CASSLPGQVGTGANVLTF. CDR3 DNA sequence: TGTGCCAGCAGTCTCCCAGGACAGGTGGGCACTGGGGCCAACGTCCTGACTTTC.